These T cell receptor beta chains were read from a single sample in a study of T cells in Graves' hyperthyroidism and ophthalmopathy. TCRdb analysed the multiplex PCR reads with MiXCR anew, one entry per CDR3 protein. In the table there are about 350,000 distinct CDR3 sequences, about a sixth of which are singletons. The specimen sequenced was blood. The receptor set was obtained from a middle-aged woman with Graves' ophthalmopathy. CDR3s include the opening cysteine and the closing phenylalanine or tryptophan. Each record gives: D gene, V gene, clone size, J gene, CDR3 DNA, CDR3 protein. A D gene is named only where the DNA matches it firmly. Size is stated for part of the rows, as once, few or many counts, or as a class when the clone is expanded.

D: TRBD2; V: TRBV20-1; size: many; J: TRBJ2-7; DNA: TGCAGTGCTAAGGGACTAGCGGGAGGGGCTCACTACGAGCAGTACTTC; CDR3: CSAKGLAGGAHYEQYF
D: NA; V: TRBV15; size: many; J: TRBJ2-2; DNA: TGTGCCACCAGCAGAGATCCATCGCTACTATACACCGGGGAGCTGTTTTTT; CDR3: CATSRDPSLLYTGELFF
D: NA; V: TRBV6-2/TRBV6-3; size: many; J: TRBJ2-7; DNA: TGTGCCAGCAGTCACGGACGGGTATGGCCGAGCTCCTACGAGCAGTACTTC; CDR3: CASSHGRVWPSSYEQYF
D: NA; V: TRBV2; size: many; J: TRBJ1-2; DNA: TGTGCCAGCAGTGAAGCGGGATACAGAAACTATGGCTACACCTTC; CDR3: CASSEAGYRNYGYTF
D: TRBD1; V: TRBV27; size: many; J: TRBJ1-2; DNA: TGTGCCAGCAGTGCCCGGGGACAGCGAGATGGCTACACCTTC; CDR3: CASSARGQRDGYTF
D: TRBD1; V: TRBV28; size: many; J: TRBJ1-1; DNA: TGTGCCAGCAGAACGACAGGGTTAGCTAAAGTCTATGAAGCTTTCTTT; CDR3: CASRTTGLAKVYEAFF
D: NA; V: TRBV6-2/TRBV6-3; size: NA; J: TRBJ2-5; DNA: TGTGCCAGCAGTCCGACCGGGAGTCAAGAGACCCTGTACTTC; CDR3: CASSPTGSQETLYF
D: NA; V: TRBV4-1; size: many; J: TRBJ2-7; DNA: TGCGCCAGCAGCCCGAACGTTGGGGAGCAGTACTTC; CDR3: CASSPNVGEQYF
D: NA; V: TRBV2; size: many; J: TRBJ2-2; DNA: TGTGCCAGCAGTGAGAGGACGACCGGGGAGCTGTTTTTT; CDR3: CASSERTTGELFF
D: TRBD1; V: TRBV20-1; size: many; J: TRBJ1-5; DNA: TGCAGTGCGGCGAGGGGGCGTAGCAATCAGCCCCAGCATTTT; CDR3: CSAARGRSNQPQHF
D: NA; V: TRBV12-5; size: NA; J: TRBJ1-5; DNA: TGTGCTAGTGGTTCCTCAGGTCCCAATCAGCCCCAGCATTTT; CDR3: CASGSSGPNQPQHF
D: NA; V: TRBV20-1; size: few; J: TRBJ2-5; DNA: TGCAGTGCTAGAGATGGGACGGACTCCCAAGAGACCCAGTACTTC; CDR3: CSARDGTDSQETQYF
D: TRBD2; V: TRBV11-3; size: many; J: TRBJ2-5; DNA: TGTGCCAGCAGCTTAGGGGGGACTAGCGGGAGCCAAGAGACCCAGTACTTC; CDR3: CASSLGGTSGSQETQYF
D: NA; V: TRBV5-1; size: many; J: TRBJ2-2; DNA: TGCGCCAGCAGCTTGGCCGGCATAAACACCGGGGAGCTGTTTTTT; CDR3: CASSLAGINTGELFF
D: TRBD1; V: TRBV10-3; size: many; J: TRBJ2-7; DNA: TGTGCCACCTCGGACAGGGGCAAGCAGTACTTC; CDR3: CATSDRGKQYF
D: TRBD2; V: TRBV12-3/TRBV12-4; size: NA; J: TRBJ2-5; DNA: TGTGCCAGCAGTTTAGCTAGCGGGAACGGGGAGACCCAGTACTTC; CDR3: CASSLASGNGETQYF
D: TRBD2; V: TRBV27; size: many; J: TRBJ2-6; DNA: TGTGCCAGCAGTTTTCGCCCTAGGCTAGCGGGTTCCTCTGGGGCCAACGTCCTGACTTTC; CDR3: CASSFRPRLAGSSGANVLTF
D: TRBD1; V: TRBV19; size: many; J: TRBJ2-2; DNA: TGTGCCAGTAGCACGGACAGGGCGAGTACCGGGGAGCTGTTTTTT; CDR3: CASSTDRASTGELFF
D: NA; V: TRBV7-2; size: many; J: TRBJ2-2; DNA: TGTGCCAGCAGCTCGCAGGGGACCGGGGAGCTGTTTTTT; CDR3: CASSSQGTGELFF
D: NA; V: TRBV11-2; size: many; J: TRBJ1-1; DNA: TGTGCCAGCAGCCTAGGGGTTACAGCCCACCCCACTGAAGCTTTCTTT; CDR3: CASSLGVTAHPTEAFF
D: NA; V: TRBV15; size: many; J: TRBJ2-7; DNA: TGTGCCACCAGCAGAGTATCCGGGACTCAATCCTACGAGCAGTACTTC; CDR3: CATSRVSGTQSYEQYF
D: TRBD2; V: TRBV11-2; size: many; J: TRBJ2-5; DNA: TGTGCCAGCAGCCCAGGGTTTCTAGCGGTCTCGTCAGAGACCCAGTACTTC; CDR3: CASSPGFLAVSSETQYF
D: NA; V: TRBV5-1; size: few; J: TRBJ1-3; DNA: TGCGCCAGCAGCTCGGAGGGCAGGACTTTCGGAAACACCATATATTTT; CDR3: CASSSEGRTFGNTIYF
D: NA; V: TRBV9; size: NA; J: TRBJ2-7; DNA: TGTGCCAGCAGCGAAGGGGACGGATACGAGCAGCACTTC; CDR3: CASSEGDGYEQHF
D: TRBD1; V: TRBV6-2/TRBV6-3; size: NA; J: TRBJ1-1; DNA: TGTGCCAGCAGACGGAAGGGACAGGGGACTGAAGCTTTCTTT; CDR3: CASRRKGQGTEAFF